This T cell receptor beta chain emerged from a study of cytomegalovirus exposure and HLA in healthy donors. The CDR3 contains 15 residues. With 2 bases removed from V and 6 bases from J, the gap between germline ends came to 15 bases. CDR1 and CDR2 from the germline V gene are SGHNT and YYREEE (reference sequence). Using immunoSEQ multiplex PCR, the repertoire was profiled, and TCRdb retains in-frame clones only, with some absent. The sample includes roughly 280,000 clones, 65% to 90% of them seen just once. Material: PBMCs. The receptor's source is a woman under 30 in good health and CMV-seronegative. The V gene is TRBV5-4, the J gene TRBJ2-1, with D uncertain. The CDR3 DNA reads TGTGCCAGCAGCTTTGGCCACAACGGCGGCAATGAGCAGTTCTTC. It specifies CASSFGHNGGNEQFF. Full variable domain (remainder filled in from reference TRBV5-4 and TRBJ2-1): ETGVTQSPTHLIKTRGQQVTLRCSSQSGHNTVSWYQQALGQGPQFIFQYYREEENGRGNFPPRFSGLQFPNYSSELNVNALELDDSALYLCASSFGHNGGNEQFFGPGTRLTVL.